A single sample is the source of the 12 T cell receptor beta chains below, sequenced in a study of shared clonotypes between healthy human individuals. Repertoires were generated with immunoSEQ multiplex PCR, while TCRdb's copy carries only in-frame clones and drops some. Among approximately 2,300,000 clones, around 90% were seen once, and the ten largest hold approximately 0.41%. The source material was naive CD4+ T cells from PBMCs. Sample subset: CD45RA+ positively selected. The source is a man in his late teens or twenties in good health. Some clones in this sample may be carry-over from other donors' samples.

This clone turned up a few times. This sequence joins TRBV18 and TRBJ1-5; 10 bases align to TRBD1. The CDR3 has 16 residues. Germline-derived CDR1 and CDR2 are KGHSH and LQKENI. V was clipped by 4 bases and J by 1 base; unmatched bases: 4. Here the CDR3 DNA reads TGTGCCAGCTCACGCGGGACAGGGGAAAGCAATCAGCCCCAGCATTTT. This codes for CASSRGTGESNQPQHF.

The chain has TRBV28 and TRBJ1-1, with TRBD1 as a possible D gene (6 bases). Germline-derived CDR1 and CDR2 are MDHEN and SYDVKM. V was cut by 2 bases and J by 6 bases, with 13 bases left in between. The CDR3 is 14 amino acids. The CDR3 loop reads CASSLMGASSEAFF. The CDR3 DNA is TGTGCCAGCAGTTTAATGGGGGCGAGCTCTGAAGCTTTCTTT.

The rearrangement uses TRBV4-2 and TRBJ1-3; TRBD1 might be the D (6 bases). The V end was cut by 3 bases, the J end by 1 base, with 16 bases between. Germline values: CDR1 LGHNA, CDR2 YNFKEQ. CDR3 size: 17 residues. The CDR3 spells CASSHSLRTDSGNTIYF. The CDR3 DNA follows: TGTGCCAGCAGCCATTCCCTAAGGACAGATTCTGGAAACACCATATATTTT.

This chain connects TRBV18 to TRBJ2-7; D gene ambiguous. V was pared by 4 bases and J by 5 bases, with 9 bases between. The CDR3 is 12 amino acids. CDR1 is KGHSH and CDR2 is LQKENI in the germline V gene. CDR3 sequence (DNA): TGTGCCAGCTCACAATCCATCAACGAGCAGTACTTC. This translates into CASSQSINEQYF.

This rearrangement joins TRBV6-5 to TRBJ1-1; D is ambiguous. Germline assignment: CDR1 MNHEY and CDR2 SVGAGI. Trimming removed 7 bases at V and 1 base at J, with 10 bases between. This CDR3 has 13 residues. The CDR3, as DNA: TGTGCCAGCACCCTTCCTACGAACACTGAAGCTTTCTTT. This codes for CASTLPTNTEAFF.

J is TRBJ2-7 and V is TRBV21-1; the table assigns TRBD2, which was not confirmed against the DNA. TRBV21-1 is classified as a pseudogene. The CDR3 loop spans 14 amino acids. The CDR3 DNA follows: TGTGCCATCCTCCGGACTAGCACAGCCTACGAGCAGTACTTC. Translating it yields CAILRTSTAYEQYF.

The CDR3 reads CASSVTGTAYSQETQYF. The CDR3 coding sequence is TGTGCCAGCAGTGTAACCGGGACAGCCTACTCCCAAGAGACCCAGTACTTC. The chain has TRBV28 and TRBJ2-5, with 7 nucleotides matching TRBD1. Per the germline V gene, CDR1 is MDHEN and CDR2 is SYDVKM. CDR3 size: 17 residues. The J segment lost 1 base and the V segment lost 5 bases, leaving 13 bases of the junction unmatched.

Concerning this clone itself: Other nucleotide sequences in the sample specify the same CDR3. V is TRBV28 and J is TRBJ1-3; no firm D call. Germline V gene sequence: CDR1 MDHEN, CDR2 SYDVKM. V was clipped by 2 bases and J by 0 bases, with 8 bases between them. CDR3 size: 15 residues. The CDR3: CASSLPGTSGNTIYF. The CDR3 DNA reads as TGTGCCAGCAGTTTACCCGGAACCTCTGGAAACACCATATATTTT.

Worth noting for this clone: The same CDR3 arises from other DNA sequences in this sample as well. The chain recombines TRBV4-3 with TRBJ2-3; 10 bases fit TRBD2. The trim removed 1 base at V and 6 bases at J, leaving 4 bases unmatched. CDR3 size: 15 residues. The germline gives CDR1 LGHNA, CDR2 YSLEER. CDR3 nucleotides: TGCGCCAGCAGCCAAGTAGCGGGAGGCGGCGATACGCAGTATTTT. Translating it yields CASSQVAGGGDTQYF.

The chain combines TRBV4-2 with TRBJ2-5; either TRBD1 or TRBD2 may fit D (6 bases each). The V gene lost 0 bases and the J gene lost 9 bases, with 14 bases spanning the gap. This CDR3 comprises 14 residues. Per the germline V gene, CDR1 is LGHNA and CDR2 is YNFKEQ. The DNA of the CDR3 is TGTGCCAGCAGCCAAGAGCAGGTCGGGGGCCCCCAGTACTTC. Its protein is CASSQEQVGGPQYF.

The J gene is TRBJ2-2, the V gene TRBV4-3; a weak D match, TRBD2 (6 bases). With 7 bases removed from V and 2 bases from J, the gap between germline ends came to 17 bases. The CDR3 consists of 16 residues. Per germline, CDR1 LGHNA and CDR2 YSLEER. The CDR3 spells CASTSVTSSNTGELFF. CDR3 coding DNA: TGCGCCAGCACTAGCGTTACTAGCAGCAACACCGGGGAGCTGTTTTTT.

The rearrangement uses TRBV5-1 and TRBJ2-3; a weak D match, TRBD1 (7 bases). Between the trimmed V and J ends, which lost 6 bases and 6 bases, there was a span of 20 bases. The CDR3 has 15 residues. From germline, CDR1 is SGHRS and CDR2 YFSETQ. The CDR3 protein is CASTAGGGGWDTQYF. CDR3 bases: TGCGCCAGCACGGCCGGTGGAGGGGGCTGGGATACGCAGTATTTT.